Here is one TCR beta chain with its context. V was cut by 2 bases and J by 5 bases, with 8 bases left in between. This CDR3 contains 13 residues. Per germline, CDR1 SGHRS and CDR2 YFSETQ. The table came from immunoSEQ multiplex PCR; TCRdb's copy has only in-frame clones and leaves some out. Seen here are around 53,000 clones, 65% to 80% observed once, and the top ten hold 0.65% to 0.9%. The sort gate was single viable CD3+CD4+CD8-CD45RO+ cells for memory CD4+ T cells. This sample is part of a study of memory CD4+ T cells and cytomegalovirus serostatus. This TCR came from an adult in good health and CMV-seronegative. Sequenced material: memory CD4+ T cells from blood. The chain recombines TRBV5-1 with TRBJ2-1, with unresolved D. CDR3 protein: CASSFNNDNEQFF. For the CDR3, the DNA is TGCGCCAGCAGCTTCAACAATGACAATGAGCAGTTCTTC. Full variable domain (missing parts from reference TRBV5-1 and TRBJ2-1): KAGVTQTPRYLIKTRGQQVTLSCSPISGHRSVSWYQQTPGQGLQFLFEYFSETQRNKGNFPGRFSGRQFSNSRSEMNVSTLELGDSALYLCASSFNNDNEQFFGPGTRLTVL.